The 30 T cell receptor beta chains below all came from one sample that was sequenced in a study of T cells after yellow fever vaccination. TCRdb re-called the 5' RACE reads with MiXCR, one entry per CDR3 protein. The sample holds 200,000 to 300,000 distinct CDR3 sequences, 6.7% seen once. This material consisted of CD4+ T cells sorted from PBMCs, taken on the day of the yellow fever booster vaccination. These receptors were taken from a man aged 25-45 years who received the YFV17D yellow fever vaccine.

This clonotype was detected only a few times. The chain combines TRBV20-1 with TRBJ2-5, with 8 bases fitting TRBD1. This CDR3 region has 14 residues. Unmatched junction bases numbered 3, after V lost 1 base and J lost 2 bases. Germline loops: CDR1 DFQATT, CDR2 SNEGSKA (reference sequence). CDR3 protein: CSARGTGIQETQYF. The CDR3 DNA reads TGCAGTGCTAGAGGGACAGGGATACAAGAGACCCAGTACTTC.

A few counts support this clonotype. This sequence joins TRBV9 and TRBJ1-3; D is ambiguous. The V end was cut by 0 bases, the J end by 0 bases, with 7 bases between. The germline V gene encodes CDR1 SGDLS and CDR2 YYNGEE. The CDR3 length is 15 residues. The CDR3 DNA reads as TGTGCCAGCAGCGTAGAGGCCTTCTCTGGAAACACCATATATTTT. Residues: CASSVEAFSGNTIYF.

This chain links TRBV18 with TRBJ1-6; D possibly corresponds to TRBD1 (6 bases). The germline V gene has CDR1 KGHSH and CDR2 LQKENI. Between the trimmed V and J ends, which lost 6 bases and 10 bases, there was a span of 16 bases. CDR3 size: 14 residues. In DNA form, the CDR3 reads TGTGCCAGCTCCGCTACACAGGGACCCTCACCCCTCCACTTT. Protein sequence: CASSATQGPSPLHF.

This clonotype was picked up many times. The chain couples TRBV7-2 to TRBJ2-7, with TRBD2 identical over 8 bases. The CDR3 extends over 16 amino acids. In germline, CDR1 is SGHTA, CDR2 FQGNSA. The V segment lost 3 bases and the J segment 0 bases; nucleotides outside the gene matches: 7. As DNA, the CDR3 is TGTGCCAGCAGCTTGACTAGCGCCTGGAGCTCCTACGAGCAGTACTTC. This encodes CASSLTSAWSSYEQYF.

This CDR3 reads CASSLAYTDTQYF. The CDR3 nucleotides are TGTGCCAGCAGCTTAGCCTACACAGATACGCAGTATTTT. The chain joins TRBV7-2 to TRBJ2-3; D gene uncertain. Germline CDR1 and CDR2: SGHTA and FQGNSA. The ends were cut back, 0 bases at V and 2 bases at J, with 3 bases in the middle. The CDR3 has 13 amino acids.

The V and J genes are TRBV19 and TRBJ2-2, with D uncertain. This CDR3 has 13 amino acids. V lost 5 bases and J 7 bases, leaving 11 bases between the germline ends. Germline CDR1 and CDR2: LNHDA and SQIVND (reference sequence). The CDR3 DNA reads as TGTGCCAGTAGTTCTTTTTCGGGCGGGGAGCTGTTTTTT. Its protein is CASSSFSGGELFF.

The chain links TRBV5-8 to TRBJ1-2; tentatively, D is TRBD1 (6 bases). The CDR3 has 13 amino acids. V lost 4 bases to trimming and J lost 5 bases, with 12 bases between them. Germline V CDR1 and CDR2: SGHTS, YDEGEE. Written as DNA, the CDR3 is TGTGCCAGCAGCGCTACAGGGAAGTATGGCTACACCTTC. It translates to CASSATGKYGYTF.

This clonotype was counted ten times or more. The genes are TRBV12-3 or TRBV12-4 and TRBJ1-1; 7 bases map to TRBD1. J gave up 9 bases and V 3 bases, and 4 bases lay outside the gene matches. This CDR3 contains 12 residues. For the CDR3, the DNA is TGTGCCAGCAGTTTGACAGGGATTAAAGCTTTCTTT. Its translation is CASSLTGIKAFF.

The CDR3 is CSARTTASGNTIYF. Written as DNA, the CDR3 is TGCAGTGCTAGGACGACAGCCTCTGGAAACACCATATATTTT. The chain combines TRBV20-1 with TRBJ1-3, with D perhaps matching TRBD1 (5 bases). Looked up from germline, CDR1 is DFQATT and CDR2 is SNEGSKA (reference sequence). The CDR3 length is 14 residues. Trimming cost V 3 bases and J 0 bases, with 9 bases left between them.

The sample holds many counts of this clonotype. In nucleotides, the CDR3 is TGTGCCAGCAGTTTCTTACAGGGGCGGGATGAGCAGTTCTTC. Residues: CASSFLQGRDEQFF. This chain links TRBV12-3 or TRBV12-4 with TRBJ2-1; 7 bases line up with TRBD1. The CDR3 loop spans 14 amino acids. Trimming took 3 bases from V and 8 from J; bases not matched to a gene: 7.

There are many counts of this clonotype. V gene TRBV6-2 or TRBV6-3 combines with J gene TRBJ2-5; 9 bases align to TRBD2. The germline gives CDR1 MNHEY, CDR2 SVGEGT. CDR3 size: 14 residues. Trimming removed 7 bases from V and 4 bases from J; junction bases left unmatched: 7. CDR3 DNA sequence: TGTGCCAGCACCTTACAGGGACTAGCAGAGACCCAGTACTTC. It codes for CASTLQGLAETQYF.

The chain joins TRBV20-1 to TRBJ2-7; the D gene could be TRBD1 or TRBD2 (5 bases each). Germline-derived CDR1 and CDR2 are DFQATT and SNEGSKA (reference sequence). The V and J ends lost 4 bases and 2 bases respectively, with 15 bases between them. The CDR3 runs 14 residues. The CDR3: CSAIPGPKTYEQYF. Written as DNA, the CDR3 is TGCAGTGCTATTCCGGGACCGAAAACCTACGAGCAGTACTTC.

This clonotype was recorded at least ten times. CDR3 nucleotide sequence: TGTGCCAGCAGCGTAGGCGCGGGGCCAGGCCCTGGAAACACCATATATTTT. Protein sequence: CASSVGAGPGPGNTIYF. The V call is TRBV7-2, the J call TRBJ1-3, with a possible D match to TRBD1 (5 bases). CDR3 size: 17 residues. The V gene's germline CDR1 is SGHTA and CDR2 FQGNSA. V was clipped by 5 bases and J by 2 bases, with 19 bases between them.

Many counts were recorded for this clonotype. V is TRBV5-1 and J is TRBJ2-5; 14 nucleotides agree with TRBD2. This CDR3 region has 16 residues. The V and J ends lost 3 bases and 5 bases, in that order; junction bases with no gene match: 6. CDR1 and CDR2 from the germline V gene are SGHRS and YFSETQ. For the CDR3, the DNA is TGCGCCAGCAGCTCTGGGACTAGCGGGAGTTGGGAGACCCAGTACTTC. This encodes CASSSGTSGSWETQYF.

This clonotype was recorded many times. The V gene is TRBV12-3 or TRBV12-4, the J gene TRBJ2-7; perhaps TRBD2 as D (6 bases). The CDR3 is made up of 13 amino acids. V was trimmed by 5 bases and J by 6 bases, leaving 14 bases between them. The CDR3 is CASSPRTGGEQYF. The CDR3 region has the DNA TGTGCCAGCAGTCCTCGGACCGGGGGCGAGCAGTACTTC.

Ten or more counts support this clonotype. V gene TRBV20-1 combines with J gene TRBJ1-5; the D gene is possibly TRBD1 (5 bases). V lost 2 bases, J lost 4 bases, and 9 bases lay in between. Per the germline V gene, CDR1 is DFQATT and CDR2 is SNEGSKA (reference sequence). The CDR3 loop spans 13 amino acids. The CDR3 bases are TGCAGTGCTAGACAGGGTTTAAATCAGCCCCAGCATTTT. Translation: CSARQGLNQPQHF.

The genes are TRBV20-1 and TRBJ1-5; TRBD1 is a possible D gene (6 bases). Germline V gene lookup returns CDR1 DFQATT and CDR2 SNEGSKA (reference sequence). Trimming shortened V by 6 bases and J by 4 bases, and 19 bases separated the two germline ends. This CDR3 spans 15 amino acids. The CDR3 DNA is TGCAGTGCCTTAGGGGGGCCATTACGAAATCAGCCCCAGCATTTT. Translation gives CSALGGPLRNQPQHF.

In this sample, this clonotype turned up a few times. The chain carries TRBV5-1 and TRBJ2-7, with D tentatively TRBD1 (5 bases). The CDR3 has 14 amino acids. Deletions cut 4 bases from V and 3 bases from J, with 14 bases between. CDR1 is SGHRS, CDR2 YFSETQ, per germline. CDR3: CASSLRQDNYEQYF. The CDR3 DNA is TGCGCCAGCAGCCTACGGCAGGACAACTACGAGCAGTACTTC.

There are many counts of this clonotype. Here the CDR3 DNA reads TGTGCCATCAGCCAGGGGATAACAGATACGCAGTATTTT. Translating it yields CAISQGITDTQYF. The rearrangement joins TRBV10-3 to TRBJ2-3; a weak D match, TRBD1 (6 bases). V lost 6 bases and J 3 bases, leaving 10 bases between the germline ends. The CDR3 runs 13 residues. Germline V gene data show CDR1 as ENHRY and CDR2 as SYGVKD.

The V and J genes are TRBV6-5 and TRBJ1-3, with D unresolved. Germline CDR1 reads MNHEY; CDR2 reads SVGAGI. V was trimmed by 4 bases and J by 5 bases, leaving 15 bases between them. The CDR3 is 15 residues long. CDR3 sequence: CASSSLPGSRNTIYF. CDR3 in DNA: TGTGCCAGCAGTTCGCTACCGGGCAGCAGAAACACCATATATTTT.

This clonotype was observed a few times. V and J are TRBV4-1 and TRBJ2-7; D uncertain. CDR1 and CDR2 (germline): MGHRA, YSYEKL. V was clipped by 1 base and J by 6 bases, with 7 bases between them. This CDR3 has 12 residues. The CDR3 DNA reads TGCGCCAGCAGCCAAGTTATGGGCGAGCAGTACTTC. Protein product: CASSQVMGEQYF.

The chain is built from TRBV7-2 and TRBJ2-7, with D possibly being TRBD2 (5 bases). The CDR3 spans 13 residues. The germline V gene encodes CDR1 SGHTA and CDR2 FQGNSA. Deletions cut 5 bases from V and 2 bases from J, with 10 bases between. Here the CDR3 reads CASSGGRTYEQYF. For the CDR3, the DNA is TGTGCCAGCAGCGGCGGGCGAACCTACGAGCAGTACTTC.

The table lists this clonotype with a few counts. The CDR3 region has the DNA TGTGCCAGCAGCTACATTGGGAGTAATCCGGCCGAGCAGTACTTC. It specifies CASSYIGSNPAEQYF. The gene calls are TRBV6-5 and TRBJ2-7; possible D gene TRBD2, 5 bases. V was trimmed by 6 bases and J by 6 bases, leaving 21 bases between them. This CDR3 contains 15 residues. From germline, CDR1 is MNHEY and CDR2 SVGAGI.

This clonotype has at least ten counts. The chain recombines TRBV7-3 with TRBJ2-1, with 7 bases aligning to TRBD2. This CDR3 contains 16 residues. Germline V gene sequence: CDR1 SGHTA, CDR2 FQGTGA. V gave up 3 bases and J gave up 0 bases; unmatched junction bases: 5. The CDR3 sequence is CASSFKAGSSYNEQFF. CDR3 DNA: TGTGCCAGCAGCTTCAAAGCGGGAAGCTCCTACAATGAGCAGTTCTTC.

This clonotype was seen many times. This chain uses TRBV15 with TRBJ2-2, with a possible D match to TRBD2 (6 bases). Trimming shortened V by 6 bases and J by 6 bases, and 8 bases separated the two germline ends. Germline V lookup: CDR1 LNHNV, CDR2 YYDKDF (reference sequence). The CDR3 is made up of 12 amino acids. CDR3 in amino acids: CATRAGPGELFF. The CDR3 region has the DNA TGTGCCACCAGGGCGGGACCCGGGGAGCTGTTTTTT.

The chain employs TRBV7-2 and TRBJ2-1, with 8 bases lining up with TRBD2. This CDR3 spans 15 amino acids. With 4 bases clipped from V and 2 bases from J, the junction kept 4 bases outside the gene matches. Germline V CDR1 and CDR2: SGHTA, FQGNSA. CDR3 in DNA: TGTGCCAGCAGCTGGACTAGCCAAACCTACAATGAGCAGTTCTTC. Its protein product is CASSWTSQTYNEQFF.

This clonotype was picked up many times. The CDR3 sequence: CATSGVGTTYEQYF. DNA for the CDR3: TGTGCCACCTCCGGGGTGGGCACGACCTACGAGCAGTACTTC. The rearrangement joins TRBV7-2 to TRBJ2-7, with D possibly being TRBD2 (5 bases). Trimming took off 10 bases at V and 2 bases at J, with 18 bases between the two ends. Germline V gene data show CDR1 as SGHTA and CDR2 as FQGNSA. CDR3 size: 14 residues.

The chain links TRBV10-3 to TRBJ2-7, with D unresolved. CDR3 length: 12 residues. The V gene lost 0 bases and the J gene lost 7 bases, with 7 bases spanning the gap. Germline assignment: CDR1 ENHRY and CDR2 SYGVKD. DNA for the CDR3: TGTGCCATCAGTGAGTCGATTTATGAGCAGTACTTC. Its protein is CAISESIYEQYF.

This clonotype was recorded at least ten times. The genes are TRBV19 and TRBJ1-1; D is perhaps TRBD1 (5 bases). Germline CDR1 reads LNHDA; CDR2 reads SQIVND (reference sequence). This CDR3 has 12 residues. V was trimmed by 7 bases and J by 5 bases, leaving 11 bases between them. As DNA, the CDR3 is TGTGCCAGTACGCGGTGGGGGACTGAAGCTTTCTTT. This codes for CASTRWGTEAFF.

This clonotype was seen repeatedly, ten times or more. The chain links TRBV9 to TRBJ2-1, with 9 bases aligning to TRBD1. Per the germline V gene, CDR1 is SGDLS and CDR2 is YYNGEE. Trimming cost V 2 bases and J 2 bases; bases outside gene matches: 2. The length of the CDR3 is 15 residues. The CDR3 here is CASSVRDRAYNEQFF. CDR3 bases: TGTGCCAGCAGCGTCCGGGACAGGGCCTACAATGAGCAGTTCTTC.